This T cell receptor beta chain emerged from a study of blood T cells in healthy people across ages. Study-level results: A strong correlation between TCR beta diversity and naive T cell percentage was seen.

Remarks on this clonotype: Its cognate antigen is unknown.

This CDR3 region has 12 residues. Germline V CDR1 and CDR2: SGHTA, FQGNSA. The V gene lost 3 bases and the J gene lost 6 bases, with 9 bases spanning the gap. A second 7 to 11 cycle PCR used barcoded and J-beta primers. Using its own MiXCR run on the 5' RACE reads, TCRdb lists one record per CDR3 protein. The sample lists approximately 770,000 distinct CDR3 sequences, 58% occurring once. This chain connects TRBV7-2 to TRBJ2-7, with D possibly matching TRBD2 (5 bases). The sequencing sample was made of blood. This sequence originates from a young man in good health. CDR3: CASSFSSAEQYF. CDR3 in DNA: TGTGCCAGCAGCTTCAGTAGCGCCGAGCAGTACTTC. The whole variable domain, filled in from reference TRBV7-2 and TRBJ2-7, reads GAGVSQSPSNKVTEKGKDVELRCDPISGHTALYWYRQSLGQGLEFLIYFQGNSAPDKSGLPSDRFSAERTGGSVSTLTIQRTQQEDSAVYLCASSFSSAEQYFGPGTRLTVT.